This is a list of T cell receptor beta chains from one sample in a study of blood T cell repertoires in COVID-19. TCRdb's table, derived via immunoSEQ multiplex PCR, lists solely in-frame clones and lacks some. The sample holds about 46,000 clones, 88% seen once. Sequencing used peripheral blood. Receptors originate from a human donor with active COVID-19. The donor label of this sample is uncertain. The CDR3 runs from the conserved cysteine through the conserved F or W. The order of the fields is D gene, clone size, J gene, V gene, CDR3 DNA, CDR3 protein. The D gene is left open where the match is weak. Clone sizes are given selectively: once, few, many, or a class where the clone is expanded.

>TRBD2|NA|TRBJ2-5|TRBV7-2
TGTGCCAGCAGCCGTAGCGGGCAAGAGACCCAGTACTTC
CASSRSGQETQYF
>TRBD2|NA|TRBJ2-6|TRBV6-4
TGTGCCAGCATTGAAACTAGCGCCAAAATGGGGGGGGCCAACGTCCTGACTTTC
CASIETSAKMGGANVLTF
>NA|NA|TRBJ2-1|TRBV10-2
TGCGCCAGCAGGGGGAGGGGGGGCCTCGATGAGCAGTTCTTC
CASRGRGGLDEQFF
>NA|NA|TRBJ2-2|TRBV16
TGTGCCAGCAGCCAAATGGCCTCCACCGGGGAGCTGTTTTTT
CASSQMASTGELFF
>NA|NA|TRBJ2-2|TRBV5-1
TGCGCCAGCAGCTTACTAAACACCGGGGAGCTGTTTTTT
CASSLLNTGELFF
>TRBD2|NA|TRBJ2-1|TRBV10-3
TGTGCCATCAGTGACCGAGTCAGAAGCGGGAGCAATGAGCAGTTCTTC
CAISDRVRSGSNEQFF
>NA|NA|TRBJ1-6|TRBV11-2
TGTGCCAGCAGCTTACAGGGATTTGATTCACCCCTCCACTTT
CASSLQGFDSPLHF
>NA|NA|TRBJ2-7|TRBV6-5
TGTGCCAGCAGTTACTCGGCCAGCGGGTCCTACGAGCAGTACTTC
CASSYSASGSYEQYF
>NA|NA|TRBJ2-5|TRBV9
TGTGCCAGCAGCGTACAGGGATTTGGAGAGACCCAGTACTTC
CASSVQGFGETQYF
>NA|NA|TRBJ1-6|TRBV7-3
TGTGCCAGCAGCTTACAGGGTGATTATAATTCACCCCTCCACTTT
CASSLQGDYNSPLHF
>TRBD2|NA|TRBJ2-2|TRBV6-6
TGTGCCAGCAAGCTAGCGGGAGGATCTGGGGAGCTGTTTTTT
CASKLAGGSGELFF
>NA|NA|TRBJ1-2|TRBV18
TGTGCCAGCTCACCAGGACGGGGGGGTTATGGCTACACCTTC
CASSPGRGGYGYTF
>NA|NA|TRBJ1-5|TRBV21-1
TGTGCCAGCAGCAAAGGGAGGCAGGGGAGCCAGCCCCAGCATTTT
CASSKGRQGSQPQHF
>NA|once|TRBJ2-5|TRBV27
TGTGCCAGCAGTCCAGGGGTTCGAGGAGAGACCCAGTACTTC
CASSPGVRGETQYF
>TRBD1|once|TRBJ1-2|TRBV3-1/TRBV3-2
TGTGCCAGCAGCCAAGATCCGGACAGGGGATTGTGGGGCTACACCTTC
CASSQDPDRGLWGYTF
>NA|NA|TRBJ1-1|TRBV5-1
TGCGCCAGCAGCCCTCCAAGGGGGGGCACTGAAGCTTTCTTT
CASSPPRGGTEAFF
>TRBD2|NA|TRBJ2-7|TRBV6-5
TGTGCCAGTAGCGGGACTATGATCTACGAGCAGTACTTC
CASSGTMIYEQYF
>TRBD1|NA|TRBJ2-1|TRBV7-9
TGTGCCAGCAGCCCCGGGACAGGGAAATACAATGAGCAGTTCTTC
CASSPGTGKYNEQFF
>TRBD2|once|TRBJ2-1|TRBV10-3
TGTGCCATCTGGGGCGGGACTAGCGGGGGACCTCCTTACAATGAGCAGTTCTTC
CAIWGGTSGGPPYNEQFF
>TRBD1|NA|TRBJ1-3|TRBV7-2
TGTGCCAGCAGTCGAAAGCCTGGGACAGGGGTAGGCACCATATATTTT
CASSRKPGTGVGTIYF
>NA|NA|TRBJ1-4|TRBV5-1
TGCGCCAGCAGCTTCTCGGCAGGGCCTAATGAAAAACTGTTTTTT
CASSFSAGPNEKLFF